The rows below give T cell receptor beta chains drawn from one sample of a study of blood T cell repertoires in COVID-19. Assay used: immunoSEQ multiplex PCR; TCRdb lists only in-frame clones, some missing. The table records about 250,000 clones, about 89% of them present only once. Sequenced sample: PBMCs or T cells enriched from blood (not recorded which). These receptors were taken from a young woman who had recovered from COVID-19. Both conserved end residues are part of each CDR3. A D gene is named only where the DNA matches it firmly. Rows may omit the clone size; those that give it use once, few, many or a size class.

CDR3nt	CDR3aa	d_gene	abundance	v_gene	j_gene
TGTGCCAGCAGTTTATCGATCGGTCGAACCTACGAGCAGTACTTC	CASSLSIGRTYEQYF	.	few	TRBV27	TRBJ2-7
TGCGCCAGCAAATTGGCGGGAGAGTACAATGAGCAGTTCTTC	CASKLAGEYNEQFF	TRBD2	.	TRBV5-1	TRBJ2-1
TGTGCCAGCAGTACCAACAGGGGTGGCGGGACCCAGTACTTC	CASSTNRGGGTQYF	TRBD1	few	TRBV2	TRBJ2-5
TGTGCCAGCAGCCAAAAGGACCGGGGGGGCACTGAAGCTTTCTTT	CASSQKDRGGTEAFF	.	.	TRBV7-8	TRBJ1-1
TGTGCCAGCAGTGCGGGACGGTTGAGTGAGCAGTTCTTC	CASSAGRLSEQFF	.	few	TRBV6-2/TRBV6-3	TRBJ2-1
TGTGCCAGCAGCGCCGGACAGGGGGCGTTTGGCTACACCTTC	CASSAGQGAFGYTF	TRBD1	.	TRBV5-6	TRBJ1-2
TGTGCCAGCAGCTTAAACAGTCATGGAGAGCAGTACTTC	CASSLNSHGEQYF	.	.	TRBV7-3	TRBJ2-7
TGTGCCACCAGTGATTTGAGACAGGGGGCCGGAGTTGAGCAGTTCTTC	CATSDLRQGAGVEQFF	TRBD1	.	TRBV24-1	TRBJ2-1
TGTGCCAGTAGTATTGCTAAGCCGTCTGATACGCAGTATTTT	CASSIAKPSDTQYF	.	once	TRBV19	TRBJ2-3
TGTGCCAGCAGCTTAGAATCTTACGAGCAGTACTTC	CASSLESYEQYF	.	.	TRBV7-9	TRBJ2-7
TGTGCCATCAGTGTAACAGGGGGCTTCTCAGACACCATATATTTT	CAISVTGGFSDTIYF	TRBD1	.	TRBV10-3	TRBJ1-3
TGTGCCAGCAGCTTGGACCCCGGGAAAAACTACGAGCAGTACTTC	CASSLDPGKNYEQYF	.	.	TRBV5-6	TRBJ2-7
TGTGCCAGCAGCGAGGGACAGGGATCTGCTGAAGCTTTCTTT	CASSEGQGSAEAFF	TRBD1	.	TRBV6-5	TRBJ1-1
TGTGCCAGCAGAGCTCAGAACACCGGGGAGCTGTTTTTT	CASRAQNTGELFF	.	.	TRBV9	TRBJ2-2